The 25 T cell receptor beta chains below all came from one sample that was sequenced in a study of blood T cell repertoires in COVID-19. Clones were read by immunoSEQ multiplex PCR, and TCRdb kept only the in-frame ones, dropping some. The sample includes approximately 270,000 clones, over 75% seen only once; the top ten take 11%. Material for sequencing was peripheral blood. The origin of the receptors is a woman in her 70s with acute or convalescent COVID-19.

This chain links TRBV3-1 (or the pseudogene TRBV3-2) with TRBJ2-3; maybe TRBD2 (6 bases). Germline V gives CDR1 LGHDT, CDR2 YNNKEL (reference sequence). The V end was cut by 0 bases, the J end by 6 bases, with 19 bases between. The CDR3 contains 17 residues. CDR3 bases: TGTGCCAGCAGCCAAGATTGGTCCGGGGGTCACGGGGATACGCAGTATTTT. It specifies CASSQDWSGGHGDTQYF.

The chain combines TRBV30 with TRBJ1-5; 11 bases fit TRBD1. CDR3 length: 15 residues. The V gene end was trimmed by 2 bases and the J gene end by 5 bases; junction bases not matched to a gene: 5. The germline CDR1 and CDR2 sequences are GTSNPN and SVGIG (reference sequence). The CDR3 DNA reads TGTGCCTGGAGTAAGGGACAGGGGGGACATCAGCCCCAGCATTTT. This encodes CAWSKGQGGHQPQHF.

The chain couples TRBV15 to TRBJ2-5; D not certain. CDR3 length equals 13 residues. From germline, CDR1 is LNHNV and CDR2 YYDKDF (reference sequence). V lost 1 base and J lost 5, with 8 bases in between. In nucleotides, the CDR3 is TGTGCCACCAGCAGAGTTACCCAGGAGACCCAGTACTTC. Encoded protein: CATSRVTQETQYF.

This clone occurred a few times. This sequence joins TRBV29-1 and TRBJ1-2; unclear D gene. The CDR3 covers 13 residues. Germline lookup yields CDR1 SQVTM and CDR2 ANQGSEA. The V gene lost 3 bases and the J gene lost 1 base, with 9 bases spanning the gap. The CDR3 DNA reads TGCAGCGTTGAGGGTGCGGGTAACTATGGCTACACCTTC. Translated, it gives CSVEGAGNYGYTF. Together with reference TRBV29-1 and TRBJ1-2, the CDR3 gives the full variable domain: SAVISQKPSRDICQRGTSLTIQCQVDSQVTMMFWYRQQPGQSLTLIATANQGSEATYESGFVIDKFPISRPNLTFSTLTVSNMSPEDSSIYLCSVEGAGNYGYTFGSGTRLTVV.

This clone was picked up one time. This chain connects TRBV3-1 (or the pseudogene TRBV3-2) to TRBJ2-1, with 8 bases matching TRBD2. Losses at the gene ends were 4 bases for V and 10 bases for J; bases not matched to a gene: 9. The CDR3 runs 14 residues. Germline-derived CDR1 and CDR2 are LGHDT and YNNKEL (reference sequence). CDR3 DNA sequence: TGTGCCAGCAGCCCGCCGGGGGGGCTCCGGGAGCAGTTCTTC. Residues: CASSPPGGLREQFF.

This chain joins TRBV2 and TRBJ2-3, with TRBD2 identical over 7 bases. Germline V gives CDR1 SNHLY, CDR2 FYNNEI. The CDR3 runs 15 residues. V shed 10 bases, J shed 0 bases, and the junction held 10 bases outside the gene matches. CDR3 nucleotide sequence: TGTGCCATCCCGCAGGTAGCGGGTAGCACAGATACGCAGTATTTT. Translated: CAIPQVAGSTDTQYF.

This chain uses TRBV6-5 with TRBJ1-1, with TRBD1 as a possible D gene (5 bases). The V end lost 5 bases, the J end lost 4 bases, and 8 bases lay between the germline ends. The CDR3 contains 12 residues. In germline, CDR1 is MNHEY, CDR2 SVGAGI. This CDR3 reads CASSPGGTEAFF. CDR3 DNA: TGTGCCAGCAGTCCCGGGGGCACTGAAGCTTTCTTT.

The chain carries TRBV3-1 (or the pseudogene TRBV3-2) and TRBJ2-2; no firm D call. In germline, CDR1 is LGHDT, CDR2 YNNKEL (reference sequence). The CDR3 covers 13 residues. V lost 9 bases to trimming and J lost 4 bases, with 12 bases between them. CDR3 bases: TGTGCCAGTTCCCTCGGTGGCACCGGGGAGCTGTTTTTT. Protein: CASSLGGTGELFF.

This clone appeared many times. This rearrangement joins TRBV5-6 to TRBJ1-2; D is perhaps TRBD1 (5 bases). Germline lookup yields CDR1 SGHDT and CDR2 YYEEEE. V was trimmed by 2 bases and J by 2 bases, leaving 7 bases between them. The CDR3 is 13 residues long. CDR3 loop: CASSFGQNYGYTF. Written as DNA, the CDR3 is TGTGCCAGCAGCTTCGGACAAAACTATGGCTACACCTTC.

The chain recombines TRBV3-1 (or the pseudogene TRBV3-2) with TRBJ1-1; no clear D gene. The CDR3 has 15 residues. Trimming took off 2 bases at V and 0 bases at J, with 10 bases between the two ends. Germline V gene sequence: CDR1 LGHDT, CDR2 YNNKEL (reference sequence). CDR3 bases: TGTGCCAGCAGCCAATTTCTAACCATGAACACTGAAGCTTTCTTT. Translating gives CASSQFLTMNTEAFF.

This chain uses TRBV6-2 or TRBV6-3 with TRBJ2-1; 11 bases align to TRBD2. CDR3 size: 18 residues. Germline CDR1 reads MNHEY; CDR2 reads SVGEGT. The V and J ends lost 2 bases and 6 bases, in that order; junction bases with no gene match: 12. The CDR3 here is CASSYPTSGVPLVNEQFF. The CDR3 nucleotides read TGTGCCAGCAGTTACCCGACTAGCGGGGTACCCTTAGTCAATGAGCAGTTCTTC.

This clone was observed a few times. V gene TRBV5-1 combines with J gene TRBJ1-2; D remains ambiguous. V lost 5 bases, J lost 4 bases, and 12 bases lay in between. This CDR3 comprises 13 residues. Germline V gene sequence: CDR1 SGHRS, CDR2 YFSETQ. CDR3 residues: CASSASGGYGYTF. The CDR3 DNA reads TGCGCCAGCAGTGCGTCCGGCGGCTATGGCTACACCTTC. Combining the CDR3 with reference TRBV5-1 and TRBJ1-2 gives the whole variable domain KAGVTQTPRYLIKTRGQQVTLSCSPISGHRSVSWYQQTPGQGLQFLFEYFSETQRNKGNFPGRFSGRQFSNSRSEMNVSTLELGDSALYLCASSASGGYGYTFGSGTRLTVV.

The chain employs TRBV6-5 and TRBJ1-2, with 9 bases aligning to TRBD1. The junction had 11 bases not matched to a gene; V was cut back by 7 bases and J by 8 bases. The CDR3 sequence is 14 residues long. The V gene's germline CDR1 is MNHEY and CDR2 SVGAGI. CDR3 region: CASTPRTGERGYTF. The CDR3 DNA is TGTGCCAGCACCCCTCGGACAGGGGAAAGAGGCTACACCTTC.

The rearrangement uses TRBV18 and TRBJ2-1, with D uncertain. Per the germline V gene, CDR1 is KGHSH and CDR2 is LQKENI. The CDR3 is 12 residues long. The V end lost 3 bases, the J end lost 8 bases, and 8 bases lay between the germline ends. The CDR3 sequence: CASSPNRDEQFF. CDR3 DNA sequence: TGTGCCAGCTCACCCAATAGAGATGAGCAGTTCTTC.

Written as DNA, the CDR3 is TGTGCCAGCTCACGTCCGGGACTAGCTGCTACCGGGGAGCTGTTTTTT. Translating it yields CASSRPGLAATGELFF. The rearrangement joins TRBV18 to TRBJ2-2; 9 nucleotides line up with TRBD2. CDR3 length: 16 amino acids. Germline values: CDR1 KGHSH, CDR2 LQKENI. With 4 bases clipped from V and 5 bases from J, the junction kept 8 bases outside the gene matches.

The chain recombines TRBV4-1 with TRBJ1-2; TRBD1 aligns across 7 bases. Per germline, CDR1 MGHRA and CDR2 YSYEKL. This CDR3 contains 15 residues. V trimming: 5 bases; J trimming: 4 bases; junction bases outside the gene matches: 10. Here the CDR3 DNA reads TGCGCCAGCAGCTCTCAACAGGGGATAGGCTATGGCTACACCTTC. It encodes CASSSQQGIGYGYTF.

The chain has TRBV2 and TRBJ2-3; no clear D. The V and J ends lost 11 bases and 4 bases respectively, with 16 bases between them. The CDR3 consists of 13 residues. CDR1 and CDR2 from the germline V gene are SNHLY and FYNNEI. The CDR3 bases are TGTGCCGGCCGAGGAAATGGCCCAGATACGCAGTATTTT. Protein sequence: CAGRGNGPDTQYF.

The chain uses TRBV3-1 (or the pseudogene TRBV3-2) and TRBJ1-2, with 9 bases fitting TRBD1. From germline, CDR1 is LGHDT and CDR2 YNNKEL (reference sequence). The V and J ends lost 3 bases and 7 bases, in that order; junction bases with no gene match: 6. The CDR3 loop spans 14 amino acids. The CDR3: CASSHRTGEGGYTF. As DNA, the CDR3 is TGTGCCAGCAGCCACCGGACAGGGGAGGGTGGCTACACCTTC.

The V gene is TRBV27, the J gene TRBJ2-1, with 11 bases matching TRBD2. The CDR3 sequence is 16 residues long. Germline V gene sequence: CDR1 MNHEY, CDR2 SMNVEV (reference sequence). The V segment lost 1 base and the J segment 7 bases; nucleotides outside the gene matches: 6. The CDR3 spells CASSLFSGGALNEQFF. The DNA of the CDR3 is TGTGCCAGCAGTTTATTTAGCGGGGGGGCGCTTAATGAGCAGTTCTTC.

The chain recombines TRBV5-5 with TRBJ2-5; 11 bases line up with TRBD2. The J segment lost 4 bases and the V segment lost 1 base, leaving 6 bases of the junction unmatched. The length of the CDR3 is 16 residues. The germline V gene encodes CDR1 SGHKS and CDR2 YYEKEE (reference sequence). DNA for the CDR3: TGTGCCAGCAGCTTGAGTGTGGGACTAGCGGCAGAGACCCAGTACTTC. It translates to CASSLSVGLAAETQYF.

The chain links TRBV11-3 to TRBJ2-7, with 7 bases that match TRBD1. The CDR3 is 15 residues long. Looked up from germline, CDR1 is SGHNT and CDR2 is YENEEA. The trim removed 1 base at V and 0 bases at J, leaving 3 bases unmatched. The CDR3: CASSLVSGGSYEQYF. The CDR3 DNA is TGTGCCAGCAGCTTAGTTTCAGGGGGCTCCTACGAGCAGTACTTC.

The chain couples TRBV25-1 to TRBJ1-1; D unresolved. The CDR3 contains 14 residues. V shed 7 bases and J shed 6 bases, with 18 bases lying between them. In germline, CDR1 is MGHDK, CDR2 SYGVNS. The DNA for the CDR3 is TGTGCCAGCATCCAAAGCTCTTTTTCCGCTGAAGCTTTCTTT. It encodes CASIQSSFSAEAFF.

This chain links TRBV12-3 or TRBV12-4 with TRBJ1-1; weak D call: TRBD1 (6 bases). V lost 7 bases and J lost 3, with 12 bases in between. This CDR3 has 13 amino acids. For the CDR3, the DNA is TGTGCCAGCATTAGGGGACATTACACTGAAGCTTTCTTT. It translates to CASIRGHYTEAFF.

This rearrangement joins TRBV4-1 to TRBJ2-1; 13 nucleotides line up with TRBD2. The CDR3 has 16 residues. Germline-derived CDR1 and CDR2 are MGHRA and YSYEKL. The trim removed 1 base at V and 10 bases at J, leaving 7 bases unmatched. The CDR3 DNA reads as TGCGCCAGCAGCCAAGTTACTAGCGGGGGGGCTAACGAGCAGTTCTTC. Its protein is CASSQVTSGGANEQFF.

This chain links TRBV19 with TRBJ2-6; perhaps TRBD1 as D (5 bases). The V and J ends lost 3 bases and 3 bases respectively, with 12 bases between them. This CDR3 is built from 16 residues. Germline loops: CDR1 LNHDA, CDR2 SQIVND (reference sequence). The CDR3 DNA follows: TGTGCCAGTAGTATCCCCAGGGCCAGTGGGGCCAACGTCCTGACTTTC. Amino acid sequence: CASSIPRASGANVLTF.